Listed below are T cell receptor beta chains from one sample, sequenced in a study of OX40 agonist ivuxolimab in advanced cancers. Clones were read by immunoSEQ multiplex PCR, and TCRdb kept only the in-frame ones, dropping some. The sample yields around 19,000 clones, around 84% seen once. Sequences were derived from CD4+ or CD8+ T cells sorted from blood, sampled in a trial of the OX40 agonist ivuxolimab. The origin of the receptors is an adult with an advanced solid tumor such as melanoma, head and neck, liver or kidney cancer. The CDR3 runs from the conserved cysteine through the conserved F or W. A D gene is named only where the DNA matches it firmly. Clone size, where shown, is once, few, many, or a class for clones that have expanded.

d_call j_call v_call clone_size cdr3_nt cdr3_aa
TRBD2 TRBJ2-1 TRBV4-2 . TGTGCCAGCAGCCCGACAAAGGGACTAGCGGCCTACAATGAGCAGTTCTTC CASSPTKGLAAYNEQFF
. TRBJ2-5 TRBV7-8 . TGTGCCAGCAGCCGGGACAACCAAGAGACCCAGTACTTC CASSRDNQETQYF
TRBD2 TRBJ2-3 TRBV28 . TGTGCCAGCAGGACAGGGGGCTACGGACTAGCGGGAGTAGTAGATACGCAGTATTTT CASRTGGYGLAGVVDTQYF
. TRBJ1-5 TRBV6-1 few TGTGCCAGCACCCGCACCAGGGCCTTTAATCAGCCCCAGCATTTT CASTRTRAFNQPQHF
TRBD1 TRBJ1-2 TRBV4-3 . TGCGCCAGCAGCCAAGAAGGGACAGCACTTATCTATGGCTACACCTTC CASSQEGTALIYGYTF
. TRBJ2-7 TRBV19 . TGTGCCAGTAGTACCCGGACGGACGGGGGCGAGCAGTACTTC CASSTRTDGGEQYF
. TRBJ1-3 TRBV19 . TGTGCCGGCAACAGGGTAGTTAGAAACACCATATATTTT CAGNRVVRNTIYF
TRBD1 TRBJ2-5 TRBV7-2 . TGTGCCAGCAGCCAGATTGGGACAGTGAAAGGGGAGACCCAGTACTTC CASSQIGTVKGETQYF
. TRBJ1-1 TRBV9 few TGTGCCAGCAGCGCTCATGAGAACACTGAAGCTTTCTTT CASSAHENTEAFF
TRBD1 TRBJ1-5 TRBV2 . TGTGCCAGCAGCCCTCCGGGACAGGGGTGGAATCAGCCCCAGCATTTT CASSPPGQGWNQPQHF
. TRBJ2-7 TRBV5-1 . TGCGCCAGCAGCTTTAAAGCTAGCAGCCCTGGCGCTAGCGCGTACTCCTACGAGCAGTACTTC CASSFKASSPGASAYSYEQYF
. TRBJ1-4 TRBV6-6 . TGTGCCAGCTACCCTACCGGGGGAAAACTGTTTTTT CASYPTGGKLFF
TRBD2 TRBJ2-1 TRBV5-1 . TGCGCCAGCAGCTTGGTAATGACTAGCGGGACCTACAATGAGCAGTTCTTC CASSLVMTSGTYNEQFF
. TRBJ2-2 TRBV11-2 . TGTGCCAGCAGCTTAGGGAGGGTCGGGGAGCTGTTTTTT CASSLGRVGELFF
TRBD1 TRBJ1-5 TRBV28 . TGTGCCAGCAGTTTCGACAGGGGGTTCTTCAATCAGCCCCAGCATTTT CASSFDRGFFNQPQHF
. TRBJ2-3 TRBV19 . TGTGCCAGTAGTATCTCCCGGGTGACAGATACGCAGTATTTT CASSISRVTDTQYF
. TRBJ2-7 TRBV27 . TGTGCCAGCAGTTTAATAGGAAGGGCCTACGAGCAGTACTTC CASSLIGRAYEQYF
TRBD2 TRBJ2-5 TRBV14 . TGTGCCAGCAGCCGGAGACTAGCGGGTGCGGAGACCCAGTACTTC CASSRRLAGAETQYF
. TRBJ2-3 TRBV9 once TGTGCCAGCAGCGTAGGCCCCACCGTCACAGATACGCAGTATTTT CASSVGPTVTDTQYF
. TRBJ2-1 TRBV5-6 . TGTGCCAGCAGCTTGCAGGGAGTCAATGAGCAGTTCTTC CASSLQGVNEQFF
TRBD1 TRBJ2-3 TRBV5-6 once TGTGCCAGCAGCTTTGGGACAGGGTCCGATACGCAGTATTTT CASSFGTGSDTQYF
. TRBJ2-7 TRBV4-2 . TGTGCCAGCAGCCTCCGGGACCTAAATCGATACGAGCAGTACTTC CASSLRDLNRYEQYF
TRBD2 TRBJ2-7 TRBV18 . TGTGCCAGCTCACCCGGGACTAGCGGTTACGAGCAGTACTTC CASSPGTSGYEQYF
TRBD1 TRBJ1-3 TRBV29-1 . TGCAGCGTGTCAGACCCGGACAGGGGAAACACCATATATTTT CSVSDPDRGNTIYF
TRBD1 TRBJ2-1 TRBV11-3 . TGTGCCAGCAGCCCTACCGGGGACAGGGGATACAATGAGCAGTTCTTC CASSPTGDRGYNEQFF
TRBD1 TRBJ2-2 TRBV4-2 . TGTGCCAGCAGCCCGGACAGGGTTGCCGGGGAGCTGTTTTTT CASSPDRVAGELFF
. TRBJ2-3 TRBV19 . TGTGCCAGTAGTATAAACAGGTACACAGATACGCAGTATTTT CASSINRYTDTQYF
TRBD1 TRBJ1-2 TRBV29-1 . TGCAGCGTCTCCCCGAGACAGGGAGCGGGTGGCTACACCTTC CSVSPRQGAGGYTF
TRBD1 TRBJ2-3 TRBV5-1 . TGCGCCAGCAGCCAGAGTCCACAGGGGGCAGGAGCAGATACGCAGTATTTT CASSQSPQGAGADTQYF
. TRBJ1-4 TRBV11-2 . TGTGCCAGCAGCTTAGGTCATAATGAAAAACTGTTTTTT CASSLGHNEKLFF
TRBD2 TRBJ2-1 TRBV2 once TGTGCCAGCAGTGAACCCCATAGAGCGGGGGAGGGCTTCTTC CASSEPHRAGEGFF
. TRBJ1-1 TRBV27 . TGTGCCAGCAGTTTATGGGGGACCTCTGAAGCTTTCTTT CASSLWGTSEAFF
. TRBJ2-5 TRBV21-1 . TGTGCCAGCAGTCGGGCCGGGGTGGAGACCCAGTACTTC CASSRAGVETQYF
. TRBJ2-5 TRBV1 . TGCACCAGCAGTCCAGGGGCGGGAGAACAAGAGACCCAGTACTTC CTSSPGAGEQETQYF
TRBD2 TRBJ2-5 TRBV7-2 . TGTGCCAGCAGCTTGTGGACTAGCGGACAAGAGACCCAGTACTTC CASSLWTSGQETQYF
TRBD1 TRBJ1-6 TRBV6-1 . TGTGCCAGCCGCTTGGACAGGAGGACTTCACCCCTCCACTTT CASRLDRRTSPLHF
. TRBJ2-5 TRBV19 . TGTGCCAGTAGTATTGGTGGCCGGGAGACCCAGTACTTC CASSIGGRETQYF
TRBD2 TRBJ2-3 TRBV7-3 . TGTGCCAGCAGCTTTGATGCGGGGGGCGCGGATACGCAGTATTTT CASSFDAGGADTQYF
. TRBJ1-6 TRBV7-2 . TGTGCCAGCAGCTTAGCGAGCAGGGGCGGTTCACCCCTCCACTTT CASSLASRGGSPLHF